The 5 T cell receptor beta chains presented below share a single source sample, sequenced in a study of blood T cell repertoires in COVID-19. Using immunoSEQ multiplex PCR, the repertoire was profiled, and TCRdb retains in-frame clones only, with some absent. The sample has approximately 240,000 clones; over 75% are singletons. What was sequenced was peripheral blood. The source of these receptors is a woman in her forties who had recovered from COVID-19.

This chain uses TRBV5-1 with TRBJ2-7; 7 nucleotides agree with TRBD2. Germline V CDR1 and CDR2: SGHRS, YFSETQ. V trimming: 5 bases; J trimming: 2 bases; junction bases outside the gene matches: 10. CDR3 length equals 15 residues. CDR3: CASRWLAAMTYEQYF. The CDR3 DNA reads as TGCGCCAGCAGGTGGCTAGCGGCAATGACCTACGAGCAGTACTTC. Full variable domain (outside the CDR3, taken from reference TRBV5-1 and TRBJ2-7): KAGVTQTPRYLIKTRGQQVTLSCSPISGHRSVSWYQQTPGQGLQFLFEYFSETQRNKGNFPGRFSGRQFSNSRSEMNVSTLELGDSALYLCASRWLAAMTYEQYFGPGTRLTVT.

The J gene is TRBJ2-7, the V gene TRBV10-2, with TRBD1 as a possible D gene (6 bases). Germline CDR1 reads WSHSY; CDR2 reads SAAADI. V gave up 2 bases and J gave up 2 bases, with 10 bases separating them. The CDR3 runs to 14 residues. For the CDR3, the DNA is TGCGCCAGCAGTGAGGCCGGGACAACCTACGAGCAGTACTTC. Translating gives CASSEAGTTYEQYF.

The gene calls are TRBV7-3 and TRBJ2-5, with 8 nucleotides matching TRBD1. CDR1 SGHTA and CDR2 FQGTGA come from the germline V gene. The CDR3 consists of 14 residues. V gave up 5 bases and J gave up 3 bases; unmatched junction bases: 5. The CDR3 DNA follows: TGTGCCAGCAGCCGCCACAGGGGGGAAGAGACCCAGTACTTC. It codes for CASSRHRGEETQYF.

The V and J genes are TRBV18 and TRBJ1-2, with 9 bases identical to TRBD1. The CDR3 is made up of 13 amino acids. V trimming: 3 bases; J trimming: 8 bases; junction bases outside the gene matches: 4. In germline, CDR1 is KGHSH, CDR2 LQKENI. The CDR3 here is CASSPGQGIGYTF. CDR3 DNA: TGTGCCAGCTCACCCGGACAGGGGATCGGCTACACCTTC.

The J gene is TRBJ2-7, the V gene TRBV12-5; D perhaps matches TRBD2 (6 bases). The ends were cut back, 3 bases at V and 1 base at J, with 22 bases in the middle. CDR1 and CDR2 (germline): LGHNT, FRNRAP. The CDR3 is 18 residues long. For the CDR3, the DNA is TGTGCTAGTGGTTTTTCAATTGCCGGACTACCCCCTTCCTACGAGCAGTACTTC. Its protein product is CASGFSIAGLPPSYEQYF.